This entry describes one T cell receptor (beta chain). Its antigen is not known. This record comes from a study of somatic mutations in cytotoxic T cells in rheumatoid arthritis. Overall study results and limits: The antigen targets of the expanded CD8+ clones lacked identification.

The method was immunoSEQ multiplex PCR; TCRdb's version includes in-frame clones alone and lacks a portion of them. The data show more than 20,000 clones, roughly 84% seen once. Separation of CD4+ and CD8+ cells was performed by positive magnetic bead selection, and purity was verified by flow cytometry. Germline CDR1 and CDR2: SGDLS and YYNGEE. This CDR3 contains 14 residues. Trimming took 3 bases from V and 2 from J, leaving 10 bases between them. The material sequenced was CD8+ T cells sorted from blood. The V and J genes are TRBV9 and TRBJ2-3; the D gene is possibly TRBD2 (6 bases). The source is a woman aged 45-65 years in good health. CDR3 loop: CASSADYNTDTQYF. The CDR3 bases are TGTGCCAGCAGCGCGGACTACAACACAGATACGCAGTATTTT.